This T cell receptor (beta chain) was identified in a study of cytomegalovirus exposure and HLA in healthy donors. Study results and caveats: Exclusion applied to some V segments, including TRBV6-2 and TRBV6-3, as they were indistinguishable. The authors later found HLA-associated TCR beta chains more clonally expanded than equally common others. Immune exposure was documented only through CMV serostatus.

In the PCR, 60 Vbeta and 13 Jbeta primers were used. Some clones are missing from TCRdb's copy, which holds only in-frame ones; the method was immunoSEQ multiplex PCR. The repertoire includes under 200,000 clones, roughly 78% of them detected once, and 3% to 3.5% sits in the top ten. Regarding this clone: Its cognate antigen is unknown.

V gave up 5 bases and J gave up 0 bases, with 11 bases separating them. Germline CDR1 reads SQVTM; CDR2 reads ANQGSEA. The length of the CDR3 is 13 residues. This clonotype originated in a middle-aged woman in good health and CMV-seronegative. The V call is TRBV29-1, the J call TRBJ2-7; D is perhaps TRBD1 (6 bases). Sample: PBMCs. The chain's CDR3 is CSVPDSSSYEQYF. CDR3 nucleotides: TGCAGCGTTCCGGACAGTTCCTCCTACGAGCAGTACTTC.